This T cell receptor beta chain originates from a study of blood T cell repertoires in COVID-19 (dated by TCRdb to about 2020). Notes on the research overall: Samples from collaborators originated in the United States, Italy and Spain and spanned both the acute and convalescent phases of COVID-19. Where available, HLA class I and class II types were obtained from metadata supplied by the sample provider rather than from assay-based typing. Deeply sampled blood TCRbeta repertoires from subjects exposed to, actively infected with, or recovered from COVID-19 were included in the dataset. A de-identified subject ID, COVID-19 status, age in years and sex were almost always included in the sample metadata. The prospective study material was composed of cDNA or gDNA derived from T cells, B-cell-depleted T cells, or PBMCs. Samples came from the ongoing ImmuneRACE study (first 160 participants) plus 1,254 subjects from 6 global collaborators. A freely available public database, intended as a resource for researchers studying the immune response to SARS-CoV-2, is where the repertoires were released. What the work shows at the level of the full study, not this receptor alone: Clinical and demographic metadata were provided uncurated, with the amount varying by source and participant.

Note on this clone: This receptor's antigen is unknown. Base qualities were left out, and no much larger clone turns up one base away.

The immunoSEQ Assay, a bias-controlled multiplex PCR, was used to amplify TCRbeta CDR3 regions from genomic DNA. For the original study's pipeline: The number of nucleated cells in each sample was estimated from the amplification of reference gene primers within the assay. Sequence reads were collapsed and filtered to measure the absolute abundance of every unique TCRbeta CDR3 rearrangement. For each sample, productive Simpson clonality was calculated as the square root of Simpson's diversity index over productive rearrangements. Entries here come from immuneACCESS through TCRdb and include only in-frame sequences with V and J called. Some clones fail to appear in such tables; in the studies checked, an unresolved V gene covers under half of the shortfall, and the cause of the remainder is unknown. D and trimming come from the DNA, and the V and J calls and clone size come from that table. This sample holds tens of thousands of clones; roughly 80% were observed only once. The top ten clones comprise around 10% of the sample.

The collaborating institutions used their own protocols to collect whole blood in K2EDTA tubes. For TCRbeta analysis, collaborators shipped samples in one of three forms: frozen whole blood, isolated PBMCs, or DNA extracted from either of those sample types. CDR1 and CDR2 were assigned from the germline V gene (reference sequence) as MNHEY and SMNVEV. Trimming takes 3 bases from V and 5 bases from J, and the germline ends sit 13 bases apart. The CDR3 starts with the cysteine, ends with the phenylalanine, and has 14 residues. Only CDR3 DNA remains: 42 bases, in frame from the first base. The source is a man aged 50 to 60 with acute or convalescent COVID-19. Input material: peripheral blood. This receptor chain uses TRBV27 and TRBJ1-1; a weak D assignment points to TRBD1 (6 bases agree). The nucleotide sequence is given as TGTGCCAGCAGTTTGAAGGTAAGGGGGACTGAAGCTTTCTTT. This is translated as CASSLKVRGTEAFF.